The rows below give T cell receptor beta chains drawn from one sample of a study of CD8+ T cells in alopecia areata. The data were produced by immunoSEQ multiplex PCR, yet TCRdb's version contains in-frame clones alone and is incomplete. The sample yields 75,000 to 100,000 clones, roughly two fifths seen once. Sequenced: CD4+ T cells sorted from blood. The receptor set was obtained from a human donor with alopecia areata. Both conserved end residues are part of each CDR3. The order of the fields is J gene, V gene, clone size, D gene, CDR3 protein, CDR3 DNA. The D gene is left open where the match is weak. Clone size is stated in some rows and not others, as once, few, many or a class when expanded.

>TRBJ2-1|TRBV19|few|NA
CASSIKLLTRLEQFF
TGTGCCAGTAGTATAAAACTCCTAACTAGATTGGAGCAGTTCTTC
>TRBJ1-1|TRBV18|NA|TRBD1
CASSELPGTGPNTEAFF
TGTGCCAGCTCAGAACTTCCCGGGACAGGGCCGAACACTGAAGCTTTCTTT
>TRBJ2-5|TRBV28|NA|TRBD1
CASSEIRGQTQYF
TGTGCCAGCAGCGAAATTAGGGGGCAGACCCAGTACTTC
>TRBJ1-6|TRBV19|few|NA
CASSKETVTLHF
TGTGCCAGTAGTAAAGAGACAGTAACCCTCCACTTT
>TRBJ2-7|TRBV7-2|NA|NA
CASSPGTTSYEQYF
TGTGCCAGCAGCCCCGGGACAACCTCCTACGAGCAGTACTTC
>TRBJ2-2|TRBV30|few|NA
CAPLGDTGELFF
TGTGCCCCTCTAGGAGACACCGGGGAGCTGTTTTTT
>TRBJ1-2|TRBV29-1|NA|TRBD1
CSVNGQGDYGYTF
TGCAGCGTTAACGGACAGGGCGATTATGGCTACACCTTC
>TRBJ2-1|TRBV20-1|NA|NA
CSARDQAMQFF
TGCAGTGCTAGAGATCAGGCGATGCAGTTCTTC
>TRBJ1-2|TRBV28|few|NA
CASRPDNYGYTF
TGTGCCAGCAGGCCAGACAACTATGGCTACACCTTC
>TRBJ2-7|TRBV30|NA|NA
CAWSKGGTSYEQYF
TGTGCCTGGAGTAAGGGGGGAACCTCCTACGAGCAGTACTTC
>TRBJ2-2|TRBV30|NA|NA
CAWRTQNTGELFF
TGTGCCTGGAGGACACAGAACACCGGGGAGCTGTTTTTT
>TRBJ1-6|TRBV5-1|NA|NA
CASSLVPRGGNSPLHF
TGCGCCAGCAGCTTGGTCCCTCGGGGCGGTAATTCACCCCTCCACTTT
>TRBJ1-1|TRBV20-1|NA|NA
CMLGQVEAFF
TGCATGTTGGGGCAAGTTGAGGCTTTCTTT
>TRBJ2-7|TRBV20-1|NA|TRBD1
CRDRAYEQYF
TGCAGGGACAGGGCCTACGAGCAGTACTTC
>TRBJ2-1|TRBV4-1|NA|NA
CASSQEPARSYNEQFF
TGCGCCAGCAGCCAAGAACCGGCCCGCTCCTACAATGAGCAGTTCTTC
>TRBJ2-1|TRBV18|NA|NA
CASSPDLALRDEQFF
TGTGCCAGCTCACCTGATCTAGCGCTTCGGGATGAGCAGTTCTTC
>TRBJ2-1|TRBV7-3|NA|NA
CASSSQGGLRNEQFF
TGTGCCAGCAGCTCGCAGGGAGGTCTAAGGAATGAGCAGTTCTTC
>TRBJ2-1|TRBV2|NA|TRBD2
CAIKGLAENNEQFF
TGTGCCATCAAGGGACTAGCGGAGAACAATGAGCAGTTCTTC
>TRBJ2-3|TRBV27|NA|TRBD2
CASKSLGSGSRDTQYF
TGTGCCAGCAAATCGTTGGGTAGCGGGAGTCGGGATACGCAGTATTTT
>TRBJ2-7|TRBV5-4|NA|TRBD2
CASGRAGIYEQYF
TGTGCCAGCGGCCGAGCGGGGATCTACGAGCAGTACTTC
>TRBJ2-3|TRBV7-2|few|TRBD2
CASSRTSGTDTQYF
TGTGCCAGCAGCCGGACTAGCGGAACAGATACGCAGTATTTT
>TRBJ2-2|TRBV4-2|NA|NA
CASSQVNANTGELFF
TGTGCCAGCAGCCAAGTAAACGCGAACACCGGGGAGCTGTTTTTT
>TRBJ2-7|TRBV7-9|NA|NA
CASSLAGGVYEQYF
TGTGCCAGCAGCTTAGCGGGCGGAGTCTACGAGCAGTACTTC
>TRBJ2-5|TRBV6-5|NA|NA
CASSYGREETQYF
TGTGCCAGCAGTTACGGTCGGGAAGAGACCCAGTACTTC
>TRBJ2-4|TRBV6-1|few|TRBD2
CASSAPTSGGLSQYF
TGTGCCAGCAGTGCGCCGACTAGCGGGGGGCTCTCACAGTACTTC
>TRBJ2-7|TRBV28|few|NA
CASSLVGGAISYEQYF
TGTGCCAGCAGCCTGGTTGGTGGGGCGATCTCCTACGAGCAGTACTTC
>TRBJ2-7|TRBV30|NA|NA
CAWDGGLGGEQYF
TGTGCCTGGGACGGCGGCCTAGGGGGCGAGCAGTACTTC
>TRBJ2-1|TRBV5-6|NA|NA
CASTPEKFSYNEQFF
TGTGCCAGCACCCCGGAGAAGTTTTCCTACAATGAGCAGTTCTTC
>TRBJ2-7|TRBV29-1|NA|TRBD2
CSVEVVAGGLLEQYF
TGCAGCGTTGAAGTGGTCGCGGGGGGCCTTCTCGAGCAGTACTTC
>TRBJ2-3|TRBV4-3|once|NA
CASSLGGDTQYF
TGCGCCAGCAGTCTAGGGGGGGATACGCAGTATTTT
>TRBJ2-7|TRBV12-5|few|TRBD1
CASGLVLEGQGSYEQYF
TGTGCTAGTGGTTTGGTACTAGAGGGACAGGGGTCCTACGAGCAGTACTTC
>TRBJ2-3|TRBV5-1|NA|TRBD2
CASSTGLAGPSTDTQYF
TGCGCCAGCAGTACTGGGCTAGCGGGTCCTAGCACAGATACGCAGTATTTT
>TRBJ2-5|TRBV5-1|NA|NA
CASSLGRETQYF
TGCGCCAGCAGCTTGGGTCGTGAGACCCAGTACTTC
>TRBJ1-2|TRBV20-1|NA|NA
CSALHLYGYTF
TGCAGTGCCCTACACCTCTATGGCTACACCTTC
>TRBJ1-2|TRBV12-5|NA|TRBD1
CASGLGTGMGYTF
TGTGCTAGTGGTTTAGGGACAGGTATGGGCTACACCTTC
>TRBJ2-7|TRBV6-5|few|NA
CASSYLGGTYEQYF
TGTGCCAGCAGTTACTTGGGCGGAACCTACGAGCAGTACTTC
>TRBJ1-2|TRBV18|few|NA
CASSPEQGLYGYTF
TGTGCCAGCTCACCGGAACAGGGTCTTTATGGCTACACCTTC
>TRBJ1-2|TRBV11-1|once|NA
CASSFEGRIGYTF
TGTGCCAGCAGCTTTGAGGGGCGAATTGGCTACACCTTC
>TRBJ1-2|TRBV6-5|NA|NA
CASGRDGRDYGYTF
TGTGCCAGCGGCAGAGACGGGCGCGACTATGGCTACACCTTC
>TRBJ1-1|TRBV7-9|NA|NA
CASSAIAAGNTEAFF
TGTGCCAGCAGCGCCATAGCGGCGGGGAACACTGAAGCTTTCTTT
>TRBJ2-7|TRBV14|few|NA
CASSLPGHLNEQYF
TGTGCCAGCAGCCTACCGGGACACCTGAACGAGCAGTACTTC
>TRBJ2-2|TRBV4-1|few|NA
CASSQAAETNTGELFF
TGCGCCAGCAGCCAAGCCGCAGAGACGAACACCGGGGAGCTGTTTTTT
>TRBJ1-6|TRBV5-1|once|NA
CASSLWAGTNSPLHF
TGCGCCAGCAGCTTGTGGGCAGGGACTAATTCACCCCTCCACTTT
>TRBJ2-1|TRBV29-1|NA|NA
CSVARRAPYNEQFF
TGCAGCGTTGCTAGGAGAGCCCCCTACAATGAGCAGTTCTTC